Following are 9 T cell receptor beta chains from one sample sequenced in a study of blood T cell repertoires in COVID-19. Generated by immunoSEQ multiplex PCR, the TCRdb table keeps only in-frame clones and is missing some. The profile covers around 270,000 clones, with about 85% appearing a single time and 0.75% to 0.95% taken by the ten largest. Source material: peripheral blood. Receptors originate from a human donor with COVID-19, enrolled during active disease. The donor label of this sample is uncertain.

The V call is TRBV5-1, the J call TRBJ1-1, with D perhaps TRBD1 (6 bases). Trimming shortened V by 2 bases and J by 0 bases, and 8 bases separated the two germline ends. The CDR3 is 14 amino acids. CDR1 is SGHRS, CDR2 YFSETQ, per germline. The CDR3 reads CASSLQGMNTEAFF. CDR3 nucleotides: TGCGCCAGCAGCTTACAGGGAATGAACACTGAAGCTTTCTTT.

The chain links TRBV7-8 to TRBJ1-1; the D is unclear. V lost 2 bases and J 0 bases, leaving 10 bases between the germline ends. Germline loops: CDR1 SGHVS, CDR2 FQNEAQ. CDR3 length equals 15 residues. Here the CDR3 reads CASSLSPSMNTEAFF. The DNA of the CDR3 is TGTGCCAGCAGCTTATCCCCCAGTATGAACACTGAAGCTTTCTTT.

This clone was counted between two and nine times. The J gene is TRBJ1-3, the V gene TRBV9; D gene unclear. CDR1 SGDLS and CDR2 YYNGEE come from the germline V gene. This CDR3 contains 14 residues. Trimming took 3 bases from V and 3 from J, leaving 10 bases between them. DNA for the CDR3: TGTGCCAGCAGCGCCAATACGGTTGGAAACACCATATATTTT. Its translation is CASSANTVGNTIYF.

The genes are TRBV11-3 and TRBJ2-1; possible D gene TRBD1, 6 bases. The CDR3 extends over 15 amino acids. CDR1 is SGHNT and CDR2 is YENEEA in the germline V gene. Trimming took off 1 base at V and 9 bases at J, with 16 bases between the two ends. CDR3 DNA: TGTGCCAGCAGCTTAGCCGGGACACAGATGTCTGAGCAGTTCTTC. Protein product: CASSLAGTQMSEQFF.

This chain joins TRBV30 and TRBJ1-6; D is unresolved. Germline CDR1 and CDR2: GTSNPN and SVGIG (reference sequence). V was cut by 7 bases and J by 7 bases, with 11 bases left in between. The CDR3 sequence is 12 residues long. For the CDR3, the DNA is TGTGCCTCCCAGATCGGGAATTCACCCCTCCACTTT. This gives the protein CASQIGNSPLHF.

Here the CDR3 DNA reads TGCAGCGTTAGGCAGGGCTATACCTACGAGCAGTACTTC. Translated, it gives CSVRQGYTYEQYF. The V call is TRBV29-1, the J call TRBJ2-7, with D possibly matching TRBD1 (5 bases). This CDR3 has 13 amino acids. Per germline, CDR1 SQVTM and CDR2 ANQGSEA. Deletions cut 5 bases from V and 2 bases from J, with 13 bases between.

This chain joins TRBV21-1 and TRBJ2-2; TRBD1, as called in the table, went unchecked against the DNA. TRBV21-1 constitutes a pseudogene. The CDR3 extends over 20 amino acids. The CDR3 nucleotides read TGTGCCAGCAGCATCAAACCAGGGGCCTCGGTCTACGTTGGGACCGGGGAGCTGTTTTTT. It encodes CASSIKPGASVYVGTGELFF.

The chain recombines TRBV5-6 with TRBJ1-1; 8 nucleotides agree with TRBD1. The CDR3 is 16 residues long. Per the germline V gene, CDR1 is SGHDT and CDR2 is YYEEEE. V was pared by 4 bases and J by 10 bases, with 18 bases of the junction left unmatched. Here the CDR3 reads CASSLGQEHLTGGAFF. CDR3 DNA: TGTGCCAGCAGCCTGGGACAGGAGCACTTAACGGGGGGAGCTTTCTTT.

This clone was seen more than once but under ten times. The chain employs TRBV18 and TRBJ1-1, with a tentative D call TRBD1 (6 bases). CDR3 length equals 15 residues. The V gene lost 4 bases and the J gene lost 6 bases, with 18 bases spanning the gap. The germline V gene has CDR1 KGHSH and CDR2 LQKENI. The CDR3 bases are TGTGCCAGCTCACGAAACAGGGAAGGGGTGGCTGAAGCTTTCTTT. This codes for CASSRNREGVAEAFF.